This TCR beta chain was sequenced during a study of blood T cell repertoires in COVID-19. Measured with immunoSEQ multiplex PCR; TCRdb has only the in-frame clones, and not every one. In the table there are about 290,000 clones, around 90% of which are singletons. V gave up 1 base and J gave up 1 base; unmatched junction bases: 2. The CDR3 length is 16 residues. Germline V gene sequence: CDR1 KGHSH, CDR2 LQKENI. Participants came from about 24 US areas, aged roughly 18 to 89 years. This clone was seen more than once but under ten times. The sequence came from a woman between 40 and 50 years old who had recovered from COVID-19. Source material: PBMCs or T cells enriched from blood (not recorded which). This chain joins TRBV18 and TRBJ2-2, with 8 bases fitting TRBD1. The CDR3 protein is CASSPLGQGNTGELFF. CDR3 bases: TGTGCCAGCTCACCACTCGGACAGGGGAACACCGGGGAGCTGTTTTTT.